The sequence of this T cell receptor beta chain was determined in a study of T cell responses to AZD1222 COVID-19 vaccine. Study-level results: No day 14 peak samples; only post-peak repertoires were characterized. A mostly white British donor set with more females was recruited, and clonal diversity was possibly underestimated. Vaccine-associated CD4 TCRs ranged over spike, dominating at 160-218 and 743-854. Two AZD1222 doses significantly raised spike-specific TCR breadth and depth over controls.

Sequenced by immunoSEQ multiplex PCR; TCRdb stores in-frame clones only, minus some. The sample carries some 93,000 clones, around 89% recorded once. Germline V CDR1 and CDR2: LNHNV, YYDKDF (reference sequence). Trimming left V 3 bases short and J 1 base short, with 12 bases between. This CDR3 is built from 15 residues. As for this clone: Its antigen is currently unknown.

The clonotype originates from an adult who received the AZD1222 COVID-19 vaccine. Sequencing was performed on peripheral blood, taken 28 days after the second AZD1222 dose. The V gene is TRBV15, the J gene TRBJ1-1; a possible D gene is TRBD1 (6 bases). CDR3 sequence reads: CATSRVEGQNTEAFF. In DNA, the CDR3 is TGTGCCACCAGCAGGGTGGAGGGACAGAACACTGAAGCTTTCTTT.